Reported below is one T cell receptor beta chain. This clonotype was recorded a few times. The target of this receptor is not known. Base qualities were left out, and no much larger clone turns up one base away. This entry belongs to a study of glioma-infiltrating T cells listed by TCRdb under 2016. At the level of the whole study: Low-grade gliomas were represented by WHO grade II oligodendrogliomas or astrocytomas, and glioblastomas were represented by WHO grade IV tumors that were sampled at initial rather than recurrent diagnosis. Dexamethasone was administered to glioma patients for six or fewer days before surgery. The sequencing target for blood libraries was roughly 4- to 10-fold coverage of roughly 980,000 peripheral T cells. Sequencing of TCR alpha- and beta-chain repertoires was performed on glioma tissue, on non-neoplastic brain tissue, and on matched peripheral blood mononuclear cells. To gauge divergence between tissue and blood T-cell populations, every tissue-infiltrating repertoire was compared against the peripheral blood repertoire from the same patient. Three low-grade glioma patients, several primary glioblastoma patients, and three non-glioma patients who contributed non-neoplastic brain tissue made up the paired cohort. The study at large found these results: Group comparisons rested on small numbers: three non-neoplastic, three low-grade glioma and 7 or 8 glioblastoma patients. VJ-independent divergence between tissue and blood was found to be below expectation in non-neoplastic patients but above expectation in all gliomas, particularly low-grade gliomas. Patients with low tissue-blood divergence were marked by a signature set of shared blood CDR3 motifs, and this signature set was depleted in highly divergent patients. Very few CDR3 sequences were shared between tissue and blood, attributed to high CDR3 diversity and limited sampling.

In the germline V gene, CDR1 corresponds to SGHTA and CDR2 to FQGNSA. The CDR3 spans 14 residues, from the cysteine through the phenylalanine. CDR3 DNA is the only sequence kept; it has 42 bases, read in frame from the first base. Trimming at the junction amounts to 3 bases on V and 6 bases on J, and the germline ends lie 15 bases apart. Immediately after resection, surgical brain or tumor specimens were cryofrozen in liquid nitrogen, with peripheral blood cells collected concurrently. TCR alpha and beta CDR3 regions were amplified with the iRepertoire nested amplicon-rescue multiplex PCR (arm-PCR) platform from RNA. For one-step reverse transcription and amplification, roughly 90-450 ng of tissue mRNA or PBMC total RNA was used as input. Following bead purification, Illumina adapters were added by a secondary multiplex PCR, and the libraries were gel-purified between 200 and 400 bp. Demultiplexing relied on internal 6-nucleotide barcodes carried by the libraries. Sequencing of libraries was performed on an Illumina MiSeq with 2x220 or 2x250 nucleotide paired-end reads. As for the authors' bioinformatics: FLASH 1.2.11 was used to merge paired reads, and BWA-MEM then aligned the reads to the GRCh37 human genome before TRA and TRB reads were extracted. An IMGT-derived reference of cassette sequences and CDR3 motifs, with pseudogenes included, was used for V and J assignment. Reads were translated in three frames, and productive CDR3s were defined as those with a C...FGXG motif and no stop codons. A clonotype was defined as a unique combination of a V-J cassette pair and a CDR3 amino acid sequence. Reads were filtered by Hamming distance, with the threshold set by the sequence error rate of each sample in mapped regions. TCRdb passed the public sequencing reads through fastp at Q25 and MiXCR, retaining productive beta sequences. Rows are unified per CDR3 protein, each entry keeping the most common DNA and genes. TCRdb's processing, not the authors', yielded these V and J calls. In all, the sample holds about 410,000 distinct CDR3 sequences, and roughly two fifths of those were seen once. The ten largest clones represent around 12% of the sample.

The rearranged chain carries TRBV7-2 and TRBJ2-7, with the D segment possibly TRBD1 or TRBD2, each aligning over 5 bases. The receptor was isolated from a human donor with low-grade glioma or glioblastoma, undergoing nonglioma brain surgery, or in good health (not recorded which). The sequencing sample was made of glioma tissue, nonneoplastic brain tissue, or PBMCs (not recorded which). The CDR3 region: CASSFRRDRSEQYF. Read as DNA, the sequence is TGTGCCAGCAGCTTTAGACGGGACCGTTCCGAGCAGTACTTC.